This T cell receptor beta chain was recovered during a study of control samples from healthy donors and cancer patients. The V gene's germline CDR1 is MNHEY and CDR2 SMNVEV (reference sequence). This CDR3 has 15 amino acids. Trimming removed 5 bases at V and 4 bases at J, with 15 bases between. TCRdb keeps only in-frame clones here, not all; method: immunoSEQ multiplex PCR. In the table there are approximately 130,000 clones, approximately 87% of which are singletons. This chain connects TRBV27 to TRBJ2-1, with D perhaps matching TRBD1 (5 bases). Sequencing used blood. This sequence was found in a man between 25 and 39 years old in good health. The DNA of the CDR3 is TGTGCCAGCAGTCCAGGGTCCCCTCGATACAATGAGCAGTTCTTC. Protein: CASSPGSPRYNEQFF.